This T cell receptor (beta chain) was recovered during a study of T-cell memory formation after mild COVID-19. In germline, CDR1 is LGHNA, CDR2 YSLEER. Trimming took 0 bases from V and 0 from J, leaving 14 bases between them. This CDR3 has 17 residues. TCRdb re-called the 5' RACE reads through MiXCR, storing one row per CDR3 protein. The sample lists about 100,000 distinct CDR3 sequences, approximately 10% occurring once. The chain couples TRBV4-3 to TRBJ1-1; no definite D call. The TCR sequence derives from a man younger than 35 who had mild COVID-19 (a few samples of this study predate the infection). Cell type and time point are not known. Sequenced sample: PBMCs or a T cell subset sorted from them (not recorded which). The CDR3 loop reads CASSQDLWRNLNTEAFF. The CDR3 bases are TGCGCCAGCAGCCAAGATTTGTGGAGAAACTTGAACACTGAAGCTTTCTTT.